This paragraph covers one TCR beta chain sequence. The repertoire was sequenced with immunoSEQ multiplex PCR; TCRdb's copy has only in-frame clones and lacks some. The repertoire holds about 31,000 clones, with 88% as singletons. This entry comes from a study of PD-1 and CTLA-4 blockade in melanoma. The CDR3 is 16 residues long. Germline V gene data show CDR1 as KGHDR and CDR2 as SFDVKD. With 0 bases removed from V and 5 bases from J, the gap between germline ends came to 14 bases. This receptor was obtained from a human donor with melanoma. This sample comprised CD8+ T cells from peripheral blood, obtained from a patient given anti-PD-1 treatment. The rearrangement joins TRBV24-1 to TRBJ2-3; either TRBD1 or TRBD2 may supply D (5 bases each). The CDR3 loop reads CATSDLPDRDRDTQYF. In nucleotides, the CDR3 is TGTGCCACCAGTGATTTGCCGGACCGGGACCGAGATACGCAGTATTTT.